The 14 T cell receptor beta chains below come from one sample, sequenced in a study of T cells in Graves' hyperthyroidism and ophthalmopathy. Using RNA transcripts as the source, TCR beta CDR3 regions were amplified. An initial round of RT-PCR targeting the TCR CDR3 relied on the HTBI primer set. MiXCR was run by TCRdb on the multiplex PCR reads, yielding one entry per CDR3 protein. The table shows more than 600,000 distinct CDR3 sequences, with over 15% occurring only once. The sequenced sample consisted of blood. The source is a man in his late teens or twenties with Graves' hyperthyroidism.

This clonotype was counted ten times or more. The rearrangement links TRBV6-2 or TRBV6-3 to TRBJ1-5, with 8 bases fitting TRBD1. The V and J ends lost 6 bases and 4 bases, in that order; junction bases with no gene match: 11. The CDR3 loop spans 16 amino acids. Germline V CDR1 and CDR2: MNHEY, SVGEGT. The CDR3 DNA reads TGTGCCAGCAGACCCGGGACAGGACTGGGTAATCAGCCCCAGCATTTT. Translation: CASRPGTGLGNQPQHF.

The genes are TRBV4-1 and TRBJ1-2, with D uncertain. The ends were cut back, 1 base at V and 1 base at J, with 7 bases in the middle. The CDR3 contains 14 residues. The germline V gene has CDR1 MGHRA and CDR2 YSYEKL. CDR3 sequence: CASSQANFNYGYTF. The CDR3 nucleotides are TGCGCCAGCAGCCAAGCAAATTTTAACTATGGCTACACCTTC.

This clonotype was seen at least ten times. The chain recombines TRBV5-8 with TRBJ2-5; D could derive from TRBD1 or TRBD2 (5 bases each). The V gene's germline CDR1 is SGHTS and CDR2 YDEGEE. The CDR3 covers 14 residues. Trimming stripped 2 bases from V and 1 base from J, with 9 bases between. Written as DNA, the CDR3 is TGTGCCAGCAGCTTTGGGGGATTCCAAGAGACCCAGTACTTC. Translating it yields CASSFGGFQETQYF.

This chain links TRBV2 with TRBJ2-1, with TRBD2 matching 11 bases. Germline loops: CDR1 SNHLY, CDR2 FYNNEI. The CDR3 sequence is 17 residues long. After removal of 3 bases from V and 3 bases from J, the junction contained 7 bases not matched to a gene. For the CDR3, the DNA is TGTGCCAGCAGTGACGAACTAGCGGGAGTACTCTACAATGAGCAGTTCTTC. It encodes CASSDELAGVLYNEQFF. The whole variable domain, remainder taken from reference TRBV2 and TRBJ2-1, is EPEVTQTPSHQVTQMGQEVILRCVPISNHLYFYWYRQILGQKVEFLVSFYNNEISEKSEIFDDQFSVERPDGSNFTLKIRSTKLEDSAMYFCASSDELAGVLYNEQFFGPGTRLTVL.

The chain combines TRBV4-3 with TRBJ2-1; no clear D gene. Germline-derived CDR1 and CDR2 are LGHNA and YSLEER. V dropped 4 bases and J dropped 4 bases, with 14 bases sitting between them. The CDR3 runs 15 residues. This CDR3 is CASSPIGDSYNEQFF. The CDR3 nucleotides read TGCGCCAGCAGCCCCATCGGAGACTCGTACAATGAGCAGTTCTTC.

This clonotype was seen a few times. V and J are TRBV12-3 or TRBV12-4 and TRBJ2-5; D gene uncertain. The V gene lost 5 bases and the J gene lost 3 bases, with 13 bases spanning the gap. CDR3 length: 14 residues. The CDR3 nucleotides read TGTGCCAGCAGTCCCAGACTGGATAAAGAGACCCAGTACTTC. Translated: CASSPRLDKETQYF.

The CDR3 region is CAITTGGSDTQYF. The CDR3 nucleotides read TGTGCCATCACAACAGGGGGCTCGGATACGCAGTATTTT. V gene TRBV10-3 combines with J gene TRBJ2-3; 9 bases align to TRBD1. V gave up 7 bases and J gave up 6 bases; unmatched junction bases: 5. This CDR3 has 13 residues. Germline-derived CDR1 and CDR2 are ENHRY and SYGVKD.

This clonotype was found many times. The CDR3 loop is CASSRPDRVSSEAFF. The CDR3 nucleotides are TGTGCCAGCAGTCGACCCGACCGGGTATCCTCTGAAGCTTTCTTT. The chain employs TRBV28 and TRBJ1-1, with D unresolved. Germline V CDR1 and CDR2: MDHEN, SYDVKM. V lost 5 bases to trimming and J lost 6 bases, with 19 bases between them. This CDR3 has 15 amino acids.

The chain's CDR3 is CASSRISGGISTDTQYF. CDR3 bases: TGTGCCAGTAGTAGGATTTCAGGCGGGATAAGCACAGATACGCAGTATTTT. This chain joins TRBV19 and TRBJ2-3; D possibly corresponds to TRBD2 (6 bases). Germline loops: CDR1 LNHDA, CDR2 SQIVND (reference sequence). This CDR3 contains 17 residues. V dropped 4 bases and J dropped 0 bases, with 17 bases sitting between them.

This clonotype was counted only a few times. The chain is built from TRBV4-1 and TRBJ1-1, with D unresolved. V was shortened by 2 bases and J by 5 bases, with 15 bases between the two germline ends. Looked up from germline, CDR1 is MGHRA and CDR2 is YSYEKL. CDR3 size: 15 residues. DNA for the CDR3: TGCGCCAGCAGCCAATCCCCGGACTGGTGGACTGAAGCTTTCTTT. This sequence encodes CASSQSPDWWTEAFF.

There are a few counts of this clonotype. V and J are TRBV28 and TRBJ1-2, with 8 bases identical to TRBD1. There are 14 residues in the CDR3. V trimming: 7 bases; J trimming: 8 bases; junction bases outside the gene matches: 12. Germline values: CDR1 MDHEN, CDR2 SYDVKM. This chain's CDR3 is CASKRQGSLGGYTF. The CDR3 bases are TGTGCCAGCAAAAGACAGGGGAGCTTAGGAGGCTACACCTTC.

The rearrangement uses TRBV10-3 and TRBJ2-7; D call uncertain. The CDR3 extends over 15 amino acids. CDR1 is ENHRY and CDR2 is SYGVKD in the germline V gene. Trimming took 2 bases from V and 3 from J, leaving 14 bases between them. The CDR3 reads CAISELRSGFYEQYF. The CDR3 DNA reads TGTGCCATCAGTGAGCTTCGGTCTGGTTTCTACGAGCAGTACTTC.

This clonotype was recorded a few times. The chain is built from TRBV9 and TRBJ2-5, with 10 bases aligning to TRBD2. The CDR3 has 14 residues. Germline V gene sequence: CDR1 SGDLS, CDR2 YYNGEE. The junction had 3 bases not matched to a gene; V was cut back by 3 bases and J by 4 bases. CDR3: CASSEGLAPETQYF. The DNA for the CDR3 is TGTGCCAGCAGCGAGGGACTAGCGCCAGAGACCCAGTACTTC.

This clonotype was seen at least ten times. The rearrangement joins TRBV2 to TRBJ2-7; D is ambiguous. Deletions cut 7 bases from V and 2 bases from J, with 18 bases between. The CDR3 consists of 15 residues. In germline, CDR1 is SNHLY, CDR2 FYNNEI. CDR3 residues: CASKIPDAGAYEQYF. CDR3 nucleotides: TGTGCCAGCAAAATTCCGGACGCTGGAGCCTACGAGCAGTACTTC.